This TCR beta chain stems from a study of blood T cell repertoires in COVID-19. Study background: Collection of acute and convalescent COVID-19 samples took place in the United States, Italy and Spain. Sources were T cells, B-cell-depleted T cells, or PBMCs; the material itself was cDNA or gDNA.

CDR3 length: 13 residues. The V end lost 8 bases, the J end lost 2 bases, and 10 bases lay between the germline ends. Per germline, CDR1 SGHAT and CDR2 FQNNGV. Original processing methods: Using reference gene primer amplification, nucleated cell counts were estimated. Profiled with immunoSEQ multiplex PCR; TCRdb holds only in-frame clones, not every one. That table gives V, J and clone size, and the DNA gave D and trimming. The repertoire holds some 100,000 clones, with 84% as singletons. The chain combines TRBV11-2 with TRBJ2-1; the D is unclear. Sequencing was done on a sample of peripheral blood. This TCR was recovered from an elderly woman with active or convalescent COVID-19. CDR3 DNA sequence: TGTGCCAGCCGCCGCCTAGCCTACAATGAGCAGTTCTTC. It specifies CASRRLAYNEQFF.